This TCR beta chain was sequenced for a study of neurological immune-mediated disorders. The time point: longitudinal time-point 3. V was cut by 0 bases and J by 0 bases, with 13 bases left in between. This CDR3 spans 16 amino acids. CDR1 is SGHRS and CDR2 is YFSETQ in the germline V gene. In this sample, this clonotype turned up many times. TCRdb analysed the 5' RACE reads with MiXCR anew, one entry per CDR3 protein. The data show 84,000 or so distinct CDR3 sequences, roughly 4.5% seen once. The sequence came from a woman aged 60 to 75 with multiple sclerosis. The J gene is TRBJ2-7, the V gene TRBV5-1; a possible D gene is TRBD1 (6 bases). The sequenced material came from PBMCs. CDR3 sequence: CASSLAVGAASYEQYF. CDR3 sequence (DNA): TGCGCCAGCAGCTTGGCCGTGGGGGCTGCCTCCTACGAGCAGTACTTC.